The clone carrying this TCR beta chain occurred a few times. Its antigen is currently unknown. The CDR3 consists of 14 residues. The V segment lost 6 bases and the J segment 5 bases; nucleotides outside the gene matches: 7. CDR1 and CDR2 from the germline V gene are LNHNV and YYDKDF (reference sequence). The data originate from a study of vaccination and CD4 T cells after COVID-19. The Oncomine TCR Beta short-read assay was applied to DNA of cultured CD4+ T cells. TCRdb reanalysed the PCR reads using MiXCR and keeps one entry per CDR3 protein. The table has around 16,000 distinct CDR3 sequences, roughly 54% seen once. Time point indicated: late sampling 161 to 241 days after vaccination in three convalescent patients. Treatment given: approximately nine-day PBMC culture with coronavirus spike peptide pools or control peptides (ViraFEST assay).

The source was CD4+ T cells from blood, cultured in vitro, collected about 7 months after SARS-CoV-2 vaccination. This clonotype was obtained from a human donor who had recovered from COVID-19. The chain joins TRBV15 to TRBJ2-1; 7 nucleotides align to TRBD2. The DNA for the CDR3 is TGTGCCACCAGAGTCTGGAGCGGGGACAATGAGCAGTTCTTC. As protein: CATRVWSGDNEQFF.